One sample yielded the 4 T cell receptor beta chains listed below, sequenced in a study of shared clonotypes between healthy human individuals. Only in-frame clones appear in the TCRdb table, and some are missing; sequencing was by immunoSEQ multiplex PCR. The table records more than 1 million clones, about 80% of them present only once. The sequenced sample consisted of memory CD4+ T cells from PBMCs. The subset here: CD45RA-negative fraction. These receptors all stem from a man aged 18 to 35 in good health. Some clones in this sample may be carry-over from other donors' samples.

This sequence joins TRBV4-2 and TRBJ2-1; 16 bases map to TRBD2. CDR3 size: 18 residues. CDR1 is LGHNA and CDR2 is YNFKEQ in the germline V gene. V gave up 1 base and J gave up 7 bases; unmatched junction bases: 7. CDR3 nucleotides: TGTGCCAGCAGCCAAGTGGGACTAGCGGGAGGGCAAGTGAATGAGCAGTTCTTC. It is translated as CASSQVGLAGGQVNEQFF.

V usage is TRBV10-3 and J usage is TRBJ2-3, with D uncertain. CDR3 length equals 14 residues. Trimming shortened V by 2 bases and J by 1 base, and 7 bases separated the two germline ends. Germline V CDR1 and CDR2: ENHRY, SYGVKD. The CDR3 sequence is CAISEELGTDTQYF. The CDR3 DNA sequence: TGTGCCATCAGTGAGGAACTGGGCACAGATACGCAGTATTTT.

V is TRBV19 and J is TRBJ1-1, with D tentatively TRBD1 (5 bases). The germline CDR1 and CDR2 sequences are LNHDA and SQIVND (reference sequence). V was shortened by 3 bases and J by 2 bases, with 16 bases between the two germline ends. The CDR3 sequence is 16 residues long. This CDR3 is CASSILGETGNTEAFF. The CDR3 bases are TGTGCCAGTAGTATCCTGGGGGAAACGGGCAACACTGAAGCTTTCTTT.

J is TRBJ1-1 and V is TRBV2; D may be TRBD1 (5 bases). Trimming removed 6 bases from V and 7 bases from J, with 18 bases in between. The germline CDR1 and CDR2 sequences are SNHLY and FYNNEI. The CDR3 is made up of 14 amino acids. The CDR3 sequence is CASSYRRGGFEAFF. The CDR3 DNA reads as TGTGCCAGCAGCTACCGACGGGGGGGTTTTGAAGCTTTCTTT.